In this sample, the clone carrying this TCR beta chain turned up a few times. The protocol was immunoSEQ multiplex PCR, while the TCRdb copy is restricted to in-frame clones and leaves out a portion. Of roughly 130,000 clones listed, more than 70% are singletons. The sample is drawn from a study of T cell responses to AZD1222 COVID-19 vaccine. The ends were cut back, 4 bases at V and 4 bases at J, with 14 bases in the middle. The length of the CDR3 is 14 residues. Germline CDR1 SGDLS, CDR2 YYNGEE. The chain uses TRBV9 and TRBJ1-1; perhaps TRBD1 as D (6 bases). The sequences come from peripheral blood, collected on day 0 of AZD1222 vaccination. The sequence derives from an adult in good health. As DNA, the CDR3 is TGTGCCAGCAGCCGACCGGGACACTCCACTGAAGCTTTCTTT. Amino acids: CASSRPGHSTEAFF.